The text below deals with one T cell receptor beta chain. Antigen: not known. The study ran its PCR with 60 Vbeta and 13 Jbeta primers. The protocol was immunoSEQ multiplex PCR, while the TCRdb copy is restricted to in-frame clones and leaves out a portion. The sample has 140,000 to 150,000 clones; about three quarters are singletons. CDR3 length: 14 amino acids. V shed 3 bases and J shed 5 bases, with 14 bases lying between them. Germline V gene lookup returns CDR1 SGHTA and CDR2 FQGNSA. The sample is drawn from a study of cytomegalovirus exposure and HLA in healthy donors. The study's findings and limits: For most TCR sequences rarity was the rule, although some public TCRs occurred in many donors.

The TCR sequence derives from a male donor in good health and CMV-seronegative. This chain joins TRBV7-2 and TRBJ2-7; the D gene is possibly TRBD1 (6 bases). Input material: PBMCs. The CDR3 spells CASSLGNRVHEQYF. CDR3 in DNA: TGTGCCAGCAGCTTGGGGAACAGGGTCCACGAGCAGTACTTC.